The present TCR beta chain was sequenced within a study of glioma-infiltrating T cells after dendritic cell vaccination. Study-level background: Autologous tumor lysate-pulsed dendritic cell vaccination was given between the early 2000s and the early 2010s. Broader study findings: Higher TCR clonality did not directly relate to longer survival.

Time point here: after dendritic cell vaccination, including at tumor progression/relapse. Amplification used 60 V beta primers and 13 J beta primers. Sequencing used immunoSEQ multiplex PCR; TCRdb keeps in-frame clones, though not all of them. The table has approximately 62,000 clones, 86% seen once. The ends lost 2 bases at V and 0 bases at J; junction bases unmatched: 3. This CDR3 contains 16 residues. Looked up from germline, CDR1 is SGHDT and CDR2 is YYEEEE. As to this clone: Antigen specificity is unknown.

The chain uses TRBV5-6 and TRBJ1-1; TRBD1 matches 11 bases. The sequence derives from a human donor with glioblastoma. Sequences were derived from blood, sampled after dendritic cell vaccination. The CDR3 region has the DNA TGTGCCAGCAGCTTTGGACAGGGGGCAATGAACACTGAAGCTTTCTTT. This sequence encodes CASSFGQGAMNTEAFF.